The clone carrying this T cell receptor beta chain has a count of ten or more. The target antigen is unknown. These data originate in a study of T cells after yellow fever vaccination. Points from the study as a whole: Only a minor proportion of clonotypes was detected across both CD4 and CD8 compartments. Post-booster repertoires again held most primary-vaccination clones (about 95% CD4, roughly 88% CD8).

CDR1 and CDR2 from the germline V gene are SGHTA and FQGTGA. The V and J ends lost 5 bases and 8 bases respectively, with 21 bases between them. This CDR3 has 15 residues. From the 5' RACE reads, TCRdb called clonotypes with MiXCR, one entry per CDR3 protein. The sample includes 300,000 to 350,000 distinct CDR3 sequences, approximately 4% of them seen just once. The rearrangement joins TRBV7-3 to TRBJ1-1; a possible D gene is TRBD1 (5 bases). The sequence derives from a man aged 18 to 30 who received the YFV17D yellow fever vaccine. The sequenced sample was PBMCs, obtained 15 days after the yellow fever booster vaccination. The CDR3 protein is CASSPDRDRLSEAFF. CDR3 DNA: TGTGCCAGCAGCCCCGACCGGGACCGGCTTTCGGAAGCTTTCTTT. The variable domain in full, completed from reference TRBV7-3 and TRBJ1-1, reads GAGVSQTPSNKVTEKGKYVELRCDPISGHTALYWYRQSLGQGPEFLIYFQGTGAADDSGLPNDRFFAVRPEGSVSTLKIQRTERGDSAVYLCASSPDRDRLSEAFFGQGTRLTVV.